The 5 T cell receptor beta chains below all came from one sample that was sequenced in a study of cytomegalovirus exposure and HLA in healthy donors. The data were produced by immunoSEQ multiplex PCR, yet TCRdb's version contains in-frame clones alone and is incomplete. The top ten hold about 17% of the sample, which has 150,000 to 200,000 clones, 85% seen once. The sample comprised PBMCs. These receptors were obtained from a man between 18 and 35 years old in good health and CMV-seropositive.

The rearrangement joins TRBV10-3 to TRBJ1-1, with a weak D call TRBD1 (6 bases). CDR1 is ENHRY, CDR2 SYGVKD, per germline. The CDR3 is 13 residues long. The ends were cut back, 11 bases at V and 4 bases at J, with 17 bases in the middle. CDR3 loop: CAVQTLQGTEAFF. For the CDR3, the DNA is TGTGCCGTTCAGACCTTACAGGGCACTGAAGCTTTCTTT.

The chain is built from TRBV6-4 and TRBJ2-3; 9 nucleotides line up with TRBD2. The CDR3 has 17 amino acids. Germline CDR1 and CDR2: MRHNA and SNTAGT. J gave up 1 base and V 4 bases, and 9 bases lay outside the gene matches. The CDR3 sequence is CASSVEEREARTDTQYF. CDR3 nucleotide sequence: TGTGCCAGCAGTGTTGAGGAGCGGGAGGCCCGCACAGATACGCAGTATTTT.

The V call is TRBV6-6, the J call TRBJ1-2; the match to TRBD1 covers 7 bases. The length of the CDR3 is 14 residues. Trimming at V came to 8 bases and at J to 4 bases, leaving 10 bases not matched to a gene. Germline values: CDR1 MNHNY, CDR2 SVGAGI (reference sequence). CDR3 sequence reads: CASGDSPISYGYTF. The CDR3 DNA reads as TGTGCCAGCGGGGACAGTCCCATATCCTATGGCTACACCTTC.

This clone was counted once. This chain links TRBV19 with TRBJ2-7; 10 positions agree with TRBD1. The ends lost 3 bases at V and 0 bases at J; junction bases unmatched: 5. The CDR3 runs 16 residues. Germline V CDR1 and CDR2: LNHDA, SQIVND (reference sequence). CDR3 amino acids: CASSIRGTGVSYEQYF. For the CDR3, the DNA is TGTGCCAGTAGTATTAGGGGGACAGGGGTCTCCTACGAGCAGTACTTC. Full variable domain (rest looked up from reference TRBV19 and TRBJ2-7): DGGITQSPKYLFRKEGQNVTLSCEQNLNHDAMYWYRQDPGQGLRLIYYSQIVNDFQKGDIAEGYSVSREKKESFPLTVTSAQKNPTAFYLCASSIRGTGVSYEQYFGPGTRLTVT.

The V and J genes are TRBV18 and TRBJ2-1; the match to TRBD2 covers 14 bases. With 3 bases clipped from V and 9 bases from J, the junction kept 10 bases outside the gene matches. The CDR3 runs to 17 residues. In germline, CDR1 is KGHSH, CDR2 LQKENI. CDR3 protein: CASSPDRVGLAGAEQFF. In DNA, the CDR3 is TGTGCCAGCTCACCGGACAGGGTGGGACTAGCGGGAGCTGAGCAGTTCTTC.